This TCR beta chain originates from a study of radiotherapy plus CTLA-4 blockade in lung cancer. Method: immunoSEQ multiplex PCR; TCRdb's copy keeps in-frame clones and lacks some. This sample has around 45,000 clones, with around 76% found just once. This sample comprised peripheral blood, obtained from a patient treated with radiotherapy plus ipilimumab. The receptor was isolated from a human donor with non-small cell lung cancer who had stable disease on radiotherapy plus ipilimumab.

The CDR3 DNA reads as TGTGCCAGCAGCCTTAGACAGGGGAATCAGCCCCAGCATTTT. This codes for CASSLRQGNQPQHF. This chain links TRBV7-2 with TRBJ1-5; TRBD1 agrees at 8 bases. In germline, CDR1 is SGHTA, CDR2 FQGNSA. The CDR3 is 14 residues long. The V and J ends lost 5 bases and 4 bases, in that order; junction bases with no gene match: 4.